A selection of T cell receptor beta chains follows, all from one sample in a study of beta chain features in type 1 diabetes. The protocol was immunoSEQ multiplex PCR, while the TCRdb copy is restricted to in-frame clones and leaves out a portion. The sample yields some 190,000 clones, almost 8% seen once. The sample taken for sequencing was central memory CD4+ T cells from blood. Receptors originate from a man aged 18-30 years with type 1 diabetes. Each CDR3 is given with its conserved first and last residue. D genes are given only for firm matches. Clone size is shown for a subset of rows, as once, few, many or a class of expanded clone.

cdr3_length j_call clone_size v_call d_call cdr3_aa cdr3_nt
11 TRBJ2-5 . TRBV30 . CAWSVGGGAYF .
16 TRBJ2-1 . TRBV19 TRBD2 CASSTISGLAGNEQFF TGTGCCAGTAGTACGATCTCGGGACTAGCGGGCAATGAGCAGTTCTTC
12 TRBJ2-7 . TRBV2 TRBD2 CASSEVRGEQYF TGTGCCAGCAGTGAAGTGCGGGGGGAGCAGTACTTC
17 TRBJ2-6 . TRBV4-3 . CASSPFTGFSGANVLTF TGCGCCAGCAGCCCCTTCACAGGCTTCTCTGGGGCCAACGTCCTGACTTTC
14 TRBJ2-5 few TRBV6-5 TRBD1 CASSYSGTAETQYF TGTGCCAGCAGTTACTCGGGGACAGCGGAGACCCAGTACTTC
16 TRBJ2-7 few TRBV28 TRBD1 CASSQHRGVSSYEQYF TGTGCCAGCAGCCAACACAGGGGGGTCAGCTCGTACGAGCAGTACTTC
13 TRBJ2-1 . TRBV10-2 TRBD1 CASSKTGGWEQFF TGCGCCAGCAGTAAGACAGGGGGCTGGGAGCAGTTCTTC
14 TRBJ2-7 few TRBV5-1 TRBD1 CASSDAPTGDGQYF TGCGCCAGCAGCGACGCACCGACAGGGGATGGGCAGTACTTC
12 TRBJ1-1 . TRBV18 . CASAFRGTEAFF TGTGCCAGCGCTTTCAGGGGCACTGAAGCTTTCTTT
14 TRBJ1-3 few TRBV6-6 . CASSYSGAGNTIYF TGTGCCAGCAGTTACTCAGGGGCTGGAAACACCATATATTTT
16 TRBJ1-1 few TRBV7-2 . CASSLSRRLGDTEAFF TGTGCCAGCAGCTTATCACGGCGCCTCGGAGACACTGAAGCTTTCTTT
15 TRBJ2-7 . TRBV28 . CASRPLGGTSTQQYF TGTGCCAGCAGGCCCCTAGGGGGAACCTCTACGCAGCAGTACTTC